This T cell receptor (beta chain) came from a study of T cell responses to AZD1222 COVID-19 vaccine. This CDR3 region has 17 residues. Per germline, CDR1 MNHEY and CDR2 SVGEGT. The V gene lost 5 bases and the J gene lost 5 bases, with 24 bases spanning the gap. Assay: immunoSEQ multiplex PCR; the TCRdb copy retains only in-frame clones and omits some. The sample consists of 140,000 to 150,000 clones, about 91% of them appearing once. This chain joins TRBV6-2 or TRBV6-3 and TRBJ2-5; weak D call: TRBD2 (6 bases). The receptor's source is an adult in good health. The sample in question was peripheral blood, obtained on day 0 of AZD1222 vaccination. Here the CDR3 reads CASSLREKYGGSETQYF. The CDR3 nucleotides read TGTGCCAGCAGTCTAAGAGAAAAATACGGGGGTTCGGAGACCCAGTACTTC.